This TCR beta chain was sequenced in a study of cytomegalovirus exposure and HLA in healthy donors. Only a few counts were recorded for this clone. Researchers ran the PCR with 60 Vbeta and 13 Jbeta primers. The data were produced by immunoSEQ multiplex PCR, yet TCRdb's version contains in-frame clones alone and is incomplete. The repertoire includes about 100,000 clones, around 75% of them detected once, and approximately 14% sits in the top ten. CDR1 SGHNT and CDR2 YYREEE come from the germline V gene (reference sequence). The CDR3 has 11 residues. V lost 4 bases and J lost 7, with 8 bases in between.

This clonotype was sampled from a male donor in good health and CMV-seropositive. V usage is TRBV5-4 and J usage is TRBJ1-1; D is perhaps TRBD1 (5 bases). The source material was PBMCs. The chain's CDR3 is CASSAQGEAFF. In nucleotides, the CDR3 is TGTGCCAGCAGCGCTCAGGGTGAAGCTTTCTTT.